This entry is about one T cell receptor beta chain. Its antigen is not known. These data belong to a study of cytomegalovirus exposure and HLA in healthy donors. Findings and caveats of the study: First-cohort TCR clusters tended to co-occur in the 130 or so validation repertoires, a later analysis found.

From germline, CDR1 is MDHEN and CDR2 SYDVKM. The length of the CDR3 is 15 residues. With V trimmed by 5 bases and J by 1 base, 5 bases remained unmatched. Sequencing used immunoSEQ multiplex PCR; TCRdb keeps in-frame clones, though not all of them. The data hold approximately 230,000 clones, with more than 85% observed a single time. Sequencing was done on a sample of PBMCs. This sequence originates from a man younger than 30 in good health and CMV-seropositive. The chain carries TRBV28 and TRBJ1-1, with TRBD1 identical over 9 bases. The CDR3 sequence: CASSIPGQGNTEAFF. As DNA, the CDR3 is TGTGCCAGCAGTATTCCGGGACAGGGGAACACTGAAGCTTTCTTT.